This is a list of T cell receptor beta chains from one sample in a study of T cells in Graves' hyperthyroidism and ophthalmopathy. TCRdb itself ran the multiplex PCR reads through MiXCR, one entry per CDR3 protein. The data show about 590,000 distinct CDR3 sequences, 12% to 15% seen once. The sample consisted of blood. These receptors came from a young woman with Graves' ophthalmopathy. CDR3s leave out the opening cysteine and the closing phenylalanine or tryptophan. The order of the fields is V gene, J gene, D gene, CDR3 protein. The D gene is left open where the match is weak.

>TRBV20-1|TRBJ2-7|.
SARQRRSYEQY
>TRBV28|TRBJ1-2|.
ASLLERGYGYT
>TRBV27|TRBJ1-5|TRBD1
ASSTDRGVNQPQH
>TRBV10-3|TRBJ2-3|.
ATTGEADTQY
>TRBV29-1|TRBJ2-2|.
SVELTGTENGELF
>TRBV18|TRBJ2-2|.
ASSPSQAGAGELF
>TRBV14|TRBJ2-1|.
ASSQLRTAGNEQF
>TRBV29-1|TRBJ2-3|TRBD2
SVELGTSGGTDTQY
>TRBV5-4|TRBJ2-3|TRBD2
ASSFAGGVADTQY
>TRBV5-6|TRBJ2-7|.
ASSLASRTIIYEQY
>TRBV30|TRBJ1-4|.
AWSRGNEKLF
>TRBV11-2|TRBJ2-3|TRBD1
ASSLDDRVGDTQY
>TRBV10-3|TRBJ1-1|.
ASRQLRDTEAF
>TRBV11-1|TRBJ2-3|.
ASGPGAHGQGTDTQY
>TRBV7-9|TRBJ1-3|.
ASAVGGNTIY
>TRBV5-8|TRBJ2-1|.
ASSLGTSEGNEQF
>TRBV24-1|TRBJ2-2|TRBD1
ATSDAGQGFATGELF
>TRBV20-1|TRBJ2-7|.
SARGGAGVYEQY
>TRBV4-1|TRBJ1-3|TRBD1
ASSQPSRDSGNTIY
>TRBV28|TRBJ2-5|TRBD1
ASSTGGGETQY
>TRBV6-5|TRBJ1-1|.
ASSYLAGQNTEAF
>TRBV6-1|TRBJ1-2|.
ASTRQISYGYT
>TRBV27|TRBJ2-1|.
ASSPTVREQF
>TRBV11-3|TRBJ1-1|.
AGSLDSYRDTEAF
>TRBV10-3|TRBJ2-1|.
AIRDSAYNEQF
>TRBV11-1|TRBJ2-7|TRBD2
ASSLRTSGPKYEQY
>TRBV7-2|TRBJ2-3|.
ASSRSRGDTQY
>TRBV28|TRBJ2-2|TRBD2
ASSFPSLAGRRTGELF
>TRBV18|TRBJ1-2|.
ASSPAPFPGYT
>TRBV7-3|TRBJ2-3|.
ASSPSGFINTDTQY
>TRBV7-9|TRBJ1-5|.
ASSREPGEQPQH